One and the same sample provided the 3 T cell receptor beta chains below, sequenced in a study of blood T cell repertoires in COVID-19. The method was immunoSEQ multiplex PCR; TCRdb's version includes in-frame clones alone and lacks a portion of them. The data hold some 60,000 clones, with roughly 92% observed a single time. Sequences were obtained from peripheral blood. The receptors stem from a human donor in a cohort sampled during active COVID-19.

The V call is TRBV9, the J call TRBJ2-7, with TRBD2 matching 13 bases. The CDR3 runs to 14 residues. The germline CDR1 and CDR2 sequences are SGDLS and YYNGEE. The trim removed 4 bases at V and 6 bases at J, leaving 4 bases unmatched. The CDR3 here is CASSFGTSGTEQYF. The CDR3 nucleotides read TGTGCCAGCAGCTTCGGGACTAGCGGGACCGAGCAGTACTTC.

The V and J genes are TRBV3-1 (or the pseudogene TRBV3-2) and TRBJ2-5; 9 bases agree with TRBD1. This CDR3 spans 14 amino acids. Germline V gene sequence: CDR1 LGHDT, CDR2 YNNKEL (reference sequence). The junction had 3 bases not matched to a gene; V was cut back by 6 bases and J by 1 base. The CDR3 DNA follows: TGTGCCAGCAGTTGGGGACAGGGCCAAGAGACCCAGTACTTC. Protein product: CASSWGQGQETQYF.

This clone was found once. The chain combines TRBV7-9 with TRBJ2-5, with 7 positions matching TRBD2. Germline CDR1 reads SEHNR; CDR2 reads FQNEAQ (reference sequence). The CDR3 sequence is 13 residues long. With 8 bases clipped from V and 4 bases from J, the junction kept 7 bases outside the gene matches. The CDR3 region has the DNA TGTGCCAGCGGGTCGGGGGGTCGAGAGACCCAGTACTTC. Translating gives CASGSGGRETQYF.